Included here is one T cell receptor (beta chain) sequence, with context. Its antigen is not identified. The data were produced by immunoSEQ multiplex PCR, yet TCRdb's version contains in-frame clones alone and is incomplete. The data show roughly 100,000 clones, about 80% seen once. This record belongs to a study of T cell responses to AZD1222 COVID-19 vaccine. Looking at the study overall: Pooled in the analysis were second doses at about 4 or about 12 weeks.

Study outcomes and limitations: With two AZD1222 doses given, Spike-specific TCR breadth and depth both rose. Per reports, nearly half of all spike-specific TCRs target regions that are unmutated in variants.

This CDR3 has 15 amino acids. Germline CDR1 PRHDT, CDR2 FYEKMQ (reference sequence). Trimming took 5 bases from V and 3 from J, leaving 16 bases between them. Sequencing was performed on peripheral blood, taken on day 0 of AZD1222 vaccination. The sequence derives from an adult in good health. This chain joins TRBV13 and TRBJ2-5; D may be TRBD1 (6 bases). The CDR3 nucleotides are TGTGCCAGCAGCAGCAACAGGGTGGTTAAAGAGACCCAGTACTTC. Translating it yields CASSSNRVVKETQYF.